Reported below is one T cell receptor (beta chain). Its antigen is unidentified. These data belong to a study of T-cell reconstitution after alpha-beta-depleted transplantation in children. Broader study findings: When one year had passed after transplant, most T-cell counts and diversity came from newly produced T cells. Elevated TCRbeta diversity at day 60 was traced, in some patients, to surviving recipient T cells and thymic progenitors. Expanded graft clones numbering several hundred reportedly gave rise to alpha-beta T cells about two months after transplant.

Germline lookup yields CDR1 SGDLS and CDR2 YYNGEE. The CDR3 has 14 residues. J lost 0 bases, V lost 3 bases, and 2 bases had no gene match. During its preparation, the TCRbeta library received unique molecular identifiers. Each CDR3 protein gets one entry after TCRdb re-called the PCR reads with MiXCR. The sample records 780,000 or so distinct CDR3 sequences, 16% being singletons. This sample comprised PBMCs, mostly from graft donor cells, obtained 360 days after TCRalphabeta/CD19-depleted stem cell transplant. The sequence came from a male patient younger than 18 who had a stem cell transplant for acute lymphoblastic leukemia, so the T cells may come from the graft donor. V gene TRBV9 combines with J gene TRBJ2-7; 8 nucleotides line up with TRBD1. CDR3 region: CASSATGGSYEQYF. The CDR3 DNA is TGTGCCAGCAGCGCAACAGGGGGCTCCTACGAGCAGTACTTC. The full variable domain, in which reference TRBV9 and TRBJ2-7 provide the parts outside the CDR3, is DSGVTQTPKHLITATGQRVTLRCSPRSGDLSVYWYQQSLDQGLQFLIQYYNGEERAKGNILERFSAQQFPDLHSELNLSSLELGDSALYFCASSATGGSYEQYFGPGTRLTVT.